Reported below is one TCR beta chain. Antigen specificity is unknown. Mismatch with germline at one junction end may stem from a read error. At the DNA level, this CDR3 is encoded by other sequences in the same sample as well. The record originates from a study of coeliac disease. As for the study in general: Refractory coeliac disease type I meant no gluten-free diet response for over 12 months. Whole-study findings and limits: Control samples showed higher TRB and TRG clonality than intraepithelial and lamina propria samples in active celiac disease. Few TRB amino acid sequences were shared between samples; most were unique.

CDR1 and CDR2 (germline): MNHEY, SVGAGI. The CDR3 consists of 15 residues. Sequencing used one aliquot of fewer than 650,000 cells per fraction. Measured with immunoSEQ multiplex PCR; TCRdb has only the in-frame clones, and not every one. Seen here are about 8,000 clones, under 65% observed once, and the top ten hold around 10%. The sample comprised intraepithelial lymphocytes from the gut. The TCR comes from a woman aged 55-69 years with celiac disease. This chain uses TRBV6-5 with TRBJ1-6, with D hard to call. For the CDR3, the DNA is TGTGCCAGCAGTTACTATGCTCTATATAATTCCCCCCTCCACTTT. Its protein is CASSYYALYNSPLHF.